The rows below give T cell receptor beta chains drawn from one sample of a study of CD8 T cells in ankylosing spondylitis. MiXCR was run by TCRdb on the 5' RACE reads, yielding one entry per CDR3 protein. The sample has approximately 220,000 distinct CDR3 sequences, around 20% seen once. The sequencing sample was made of blood, either unsorted or a sorted T cell fraction (not recorded which). The source is a male donor with ankylosing spondylitis. The conserved cysteine and the conserved F or W are not part of the CDR3 here. D genes are given only for firm matches. Only some rows state a clone size, as once, few, many or a class for expanded clones.

v_call | d_call | clone_size | cdr3_aa
TRBV11-3 | NA | few | ASSLDQVADPTDTQY
TRBV7-8 | TRBD2 | NA | ASSDGTSGFEQF
TRBV29-1 | TRBD1 | many | SVRIQGYEQY
TRBV11-2 | TRBD2 | few | ASSPGSSGSGETQY
TRBV6-5 | NA | few | ASSLVINSPLH
TRBV2 | NA | NA | ASSPTGGGSYEQY
TRBV7-2 | NA | many | ASSYPVRLDTQY
TRBV4-1 | NA | NA | ASSPPETGNEQF
TRBV6-5 | TRBD1 | NA | ASISLAGTGVHEQY
TRBV7-9 | NA | NA | ASSLGDTIY
TRBV7-3 | TRBD2 | NA | ASSPTGTSGLNEQF
TRBV4-1 | NA | many | ASSQGGATHEQF
TRBV9 | TRBD1 | NA | ASSQGGDSLQPQH
TRBV12-3/TRBV12-4 | NA | few | ASSLPSRAYEQY
TRBV2 | TRBD1 | few | ASSPPTLRGTETGELF
TRBV29-1 | NA | few | SVGVGDLYEQY
TRBV7-3 | NA | NA | ASSLLGGSTDTQY
TRBV7-9 | NA | NA | ASSPHGGGSSYEQY
TRBV27 | TRBD1 | few | ASSVDRGGEADTQY
TRBV12-3/TRBV12-4 | NA | few | ASSTSRTSSTDTQY
TRBV20-1 | NA | NA | SARERQNSGNTIY
TRBV7-2 | NA | few | ASSPINEQF
TRBV6-5 | NA | NA | ASSYGTMNTEAF
TRBV13 | NA | few | ASSAAKSSYEQY
TRBV29-1 | NA | few | SVEVPPLISGANVLT
TRBV20-1 | NA | NA | SAMDHRSYEQY
TRBV29-1 | TRBD2 | NA | SCRGLAGTDTQY
TRBV2 | NA | NA | ASSGPPSGQPNYGYT
TRBV28 | NA | few | ASSLGGTMSYEQY
TRBV9 | NA | NA | ASSPGNFQETQY
TRBV18 | NA | many | ASSDRAYNEQF
TRBV6-5 | TRBD2 | NA | ASSYGTSGDYEQF
TRBV7-8 | NA | NA | ASSLIGDLYGYT
TRBV12-3/TRBV12-4 | NA | few | ASRSLTGELF
TRBV3-1 | NA | NA | ASSQGDGLSTDTQY
TRBV6-1 | TRBD1 | NA | ASSLLRDRGEAF
TRBV27 | NA | few | ASSRRGHQETQY
TRBV7-9 | TRBD1 | NA | ASSHRQGENTEAF
TRBV3-1 | NA | NA | ASSQDWTLDGYT
TRBV4-3 | NA | NA | ASSQVPGYNEQF
TRBV20-1 | TRBD1 | few | SAWSGTGLDGGLGETQY
TRBV3-1 | TRBD2 | few | ASSQVASGSGNEQF
TRBV4-3 | NA | few | ASSQGEAYLTGELF
TRBV29-1 | TRBD2 | NA | SVTGTSGYEQY
TRBV10-3 | NA | NA | AISDRAHGPYEQY